This T cell receptor (beta chain) was captured by sequencing in a study of identifying expanded T cells in peripheral blood. The sample holds a few counts of this clone. Its target is unknown. General observations from the study: Approximately 1.1 clones differed between technical replicates, versus about 15 and 19 over time. Clone count variance between roughly 2-week samples rose with total template count.

TCRdb's copy holds only in-frame clones and misses some; the assay was immunoSEQ multiplex PCR. The table lists more than 50,000 clones, around 81% of them singletons. Collection occurred without any documented infections or immune events in donors. V shed 1 base, J shed 3 bases, and the junction held 5 bases outside the gene matches. The germline V gene encodes CDR1 SEHNR and CDR2 FQNEAQ (reference sequence). The CDR3 runs 15 residues. The sequence derives from a person between 18 and 75 years old in good health. The specimen sequenced was blood. The rearrangement links TRBV7-9 to TRBJ2-7; 8 bases align to TRBD2. The CDR3 sequence is CASSLDSGAYYEQYF. The CDR3 bases are TGTGCCAGCAGCTTAGATAGCGGGGCCTACTACGAGCAGTACTTC.